This T cell receptor (beta chain) was recovered during a study of siplizumab effects on memory and regulatory T cells. Assay used: immunoSEQ multiplex PCR; TCRdb lists only in-frame clones, some missing. The sample holds 95,000 to 100,000 clones; 85% to 95% are singletons and the top ten take approximately 12%. Sequences were obtained from non-Treg CD4+ T cells sorted from blood. The clonotype originates from a human donor in good health.

The CDR3 reads CASSLGRAQETQYF. Written as DNA, the CDR3 is TGTGCCAGCAGCTTAGGCAGGGCCCAAGAGACCCAGTACTTC. The chain recombines TRBV7-2 with TRBJ2-5; D perhaps matches TRBD1 (5 bases). V lost 1 base and J 1 base, leaving 7 bases between the germline ends. Germline V gene sequence: CDR1 SGHTA, CDR2 FQGNSA. This CDR3 has 14 amino acids.